These 13 T cell receptor beta chains share one sample of origin, sequenced in a study of T cell repertoires in cytomegalovirus infection. TCRdb re-called the reads with MiXCR, one entry per CDR3 protein. The sample lists approximately 500,000 distinct CDR3 sequences, approximately 11% occurring once. The sample was PBMCs. Receptors originate from a human donor in good health (CMV status not recorded). Some clones in this sample may be carry-over from other donors' samples.

For this clonotype: A read error is possible here, since a much larger clone lies one base away. The chain has TRBV4-1 and TRBJ2-7, with TRBD1 identical over 10 bases. Germline CDR1 is MGHRA and CDR2 is YSYEKL. The CDR3 length is 15 residues. The CDR3 region has the DNA TGCGCCAACAGCCAGGGACAGGGGAGCTCCTACGAGCAGTACTTC. Translation gives CANSQGQGSSYEQYF.

This clonotype was detected a few times. This sequence joins TRBV5-1 and TRBJ2-3, with a tentative D call TRBD2 (6 bases). The ends were cut back, 5 bases at V and 2 bases at J, with 12 bases in the middle. The CDR3 covers 14 residues. The germline V gene has CDR1 SGHRS and CDR2 YFSETQ. The CDR3 is CASRGSGVTDTQYF. The CDR3 nucleotides are TGCGCCAGCAGAGGTAGCGGAGTCACAGATACGCAGTATTTT.

This clonotype was counted ten times or more. The genes are TRBV28 and TRBJ2-7; either TRBD1 or TRBD2 may fit D (5 bases each). The CDR3 covers 13 residues. Germline CDR1 reads MDHEN; CDR2 reads SYDVKM. Trimming took 7 bases from V and 1 from J, leaving 11 bases between them. CDR3 protein: CASTPGRSYEQYF. In nucleotides, the CDR3 is TGTGCCAGCACCCCGGGACGGTCCTACGAGCAGTACTTC. The whole variable domain, filled in from reference TRBV28 and TRBJ2-7, reads DVKVTQSSRYLVKRTGEKVFLECVQDMDHENMFWYRQDPGLGLRLIYFSYDVKMKEKGDIPEGYSVSREKKERFSLILESASTNQTSMYLCASTPGRSYEQYFGPGTRLTVT.

This clonotype was counted many times. The gene calls are TRBV5-8 and TRBJ1-1; 9 nucleotides match TRBD1. The germline V gene has CDR1 SGHTS and CDR2 YDEGEE. The CDR3 consists of 17 residues. V shed 6 bases, J shed 0 bases, and the junction held 12 bases outside the gene matches. CDR3 sequence (DNA): TGTGCCAGCACCCTGGACAGGGGAATCAGAATGAACACTGAAGCTTTCTTT. Its protein is CASTLDRGIRMNTEAFF.

This clonotype appeared many times. The J gene is TRBJ1-1, the V gene TRBV7-9; 8 positions agree with TRBD1. V lost 5 bases, J lost 6 bases, and 8 bases stayed unmatched. This CDR3 contains 14 residues. Germline V gene data show CDR1 as SEHNR and CDR2 as FQNEAQ (reference sequence). The CDR3 DNA reads as TGTGCCAGCAGCGGCGGGACAGGTGGACCTGAAGCTTTCTTT. Amino acids: CASSGGTGGPEAFF. The full variable domain, with the rest looked up from reference TRBV7-9 and TRBJ1-1, is DTGVSQNPRHKITKRGQNVTFRCDPISEHNRLYWYRQTLGQGPEFLTYFQNEAQLEKSRLLSDRFSAERPKGSFSTLEIQRTEQGDSAMYLCASSGGTGGPEAFFGQGTRLTVV.

The chain is built from TRBV12-3 or TRBV12-4 and TRBJ2-5, with a weak D call TRBD2 (5 bases). V was pared by 5 bases and J by 3 bases, with 13 bases between. This CDR3 region has 14 residues. This CDR3 reads CASSTHGVKETQYF. For the CDR3, the DNA is TGTGCCAGCAGTACTCACGGGGTGAAAGAGACCCAGTACTTC.

This clonotype turned up a few times. The chain has TRBV20-1 and TRBJ2-1; 8 bases are shared with TRBD1. The junction had 6 bases not matched to a gene; V was cut back by 8 bases and J by 6 bases. CDR1 is DFQATT and CDR2 is SNEGSKA in the germline V gene (reference sequence). There are 12 residues in the CDR3. DNA for the CDR3: TGCAGTCCAGGACAGGGCCGCAATGAGCAGTTCTTC. This gives the protein CSPGQGRNEQFF.

This clonotype was recorded at least ten times. This chain uses TRBV7-8 with TRBJ2-2; 8 nucleotides match TRBD2. Germline CDR1 SGHVS, CDR2 FQNEAQ. This CDR3 has 17 residues. Unmatched junction bases numbered 12, after V lost 5 bases and J lost 4 bases. The DNA for the CDR3 is TGTGCCAGCAGCAGCACTGGCGGGACTAGGGGCACCGGGGAGCTGTTTTTT. It codes for CASSSTGGTRGTGELFF.

In its sample, this clonotype was seen many times. The chain couples TRBV29-1 to TRBJ1-1; D uncertain. The CDR3 totals 16 residues. The germline V gene encodes CDR1 SQVTM and CDR2 ANQGSEA. Trimming removed 0 bases from V and 5 bases from J, with 19 bases in between. The CDR3 nucleotides are TGCAGCGTTGAAGATCTTCCCTACCCAGGTAGTACTGAAGCTTTCTTT. The encoded protein is CSVEDLPYPGSTEAFF.

The rearrangement links TRBV20-1 to TRBJ1-2; 12 bases match TRBD1. CDR1 is DFQATT, CDR2 SNEGSKA, per germline (reference sequence). The CDR3 totals 13 residues. Trimming took 3 bases from V and 5 from J; bases not matched to a gene: 1. The CDR3 is CSARGQGAYGYTF. DNA of the CDR3: TGCAGTGCTAGGGGACAGGGGGCTTATGGCTACACCTTC.

In its sample, this clonotype was seen a few times. This rearrangement joins TRBV29-1 to TRBJ2-3, with TRBD1 identical over 9 bases. Germline V gene sequence: CDR1 SQVTM, CDR2 ANQGSEA. The CDR3 has 17 residues. V lost 0 bases, J lost 5 bases, and 12 bases stayed unmatched. Here the CDR3 DNA reads TGCAGCGTTGAAGACACACAGGGGGCGGGAGTTCTAGATACGCAGTATTTT. Protein product: CSVEDTQGAGVLDTQYF.

This clonotype was seen repeatedly, ten times or more. The genes are TRBV19 and TRBJ1-5; D unclear. The CDR3 has 17 residues. V lost 4 bases and J 1 base, leaving 17 bases between the germline ends. Germline assignment: CDR1 LNHDA and CDR2 SQIVND (reference sequence). The CDR3 nucleotides are TGTGCCAGTAGTAGGCCCTTGCGGGCAATGAGCAATCAGCCCCAGCATTTT. Translated, it gives CASSRPLRAMSNQPQHF.

The chain links TRBV2 to TRBJ2-7, with a tentative D call TRBD1 (5 bases). In germline, CDR1 is SNHLY, CDR2 FYNNEI. The V and J ends lost 1 base and 6 bases respectively, with 19 bases between them. CDR3 size: 16 residues. In DNA, the CDR3 is TGTGCCAGCAGTGAAGGGTCAGGCCAAGGGGCTTTCGAGCAGTACTTC. Protein product: CASSEGSGQGAFEQYF. The entire variable domain, with the rest obtained from reference TRBV2 and TRBJ2-7, is as follows: EPEVTQTPSHQVTQMGQEVILRCVPISNHLYFYWYRQILGQKVEFLVSFYNNEISEKSEIFDDQFSVERPDGSNFTLKIRSTKLEDSAMYFCASSEGSGQGAFEQYFGPGTRLTVT.